What follows is one T cell receptor (beta chain) and its context. The data derive from a study of blood T cell repertoires in COVID-19. Overall study: COVID-19 samples, acute and convalescent, were from the United States, Italy and Spain. T cells, B-cell-depleted T cells, or PBMCs supplied cDNA or gDNA.

Participant reports of clinical history set cohort assignment. In the study's own analysis: Estimation of nucleated cell counts relied on the amplification of reference gene primers. The assay was immunoSEQ multiplex PCR, and TCRdb's table has in-frame clones only and misses some. The DNA gave D and trimming, while V, J and clone size come from that table. The data show some 340,000 clones, with more than 85% seen just once and almost 4% held by the top ten. The sequence came from a woman aged 25 to 45 who had been exposed to COVID-19. The sample was PBMCs or T cells enriched from blood (not recorded which).

DNA for the CDR3: TGTGCCAGCAGCTTGGCCCGGGGAAACACCATATATTTT. It yields the protein CASSLARGNTIYF. The rearrangement uses TRBV5-4 and TRBJ1-3; no clear D gene. V lost 0 bases, J lost 4 bases, and 5 bases lay in between. The germline V gene encodes CDR1 SGHNT and CDR2 YYREEE (reference sequence). CDR3 length: 13 residues. Full variable domain (rest looked up from reference TRBV5-4 and TRBJ1-3): ETGVTQSPTHLIKTRGQQVTLRCSSQSGHNTVSWYQQALGQGPQFIFQYYREEENGRGNFPPRFSGLQFPNYSSELNVNALELDDSALYLCASSLARGNTIYFGEGSWLTVV.